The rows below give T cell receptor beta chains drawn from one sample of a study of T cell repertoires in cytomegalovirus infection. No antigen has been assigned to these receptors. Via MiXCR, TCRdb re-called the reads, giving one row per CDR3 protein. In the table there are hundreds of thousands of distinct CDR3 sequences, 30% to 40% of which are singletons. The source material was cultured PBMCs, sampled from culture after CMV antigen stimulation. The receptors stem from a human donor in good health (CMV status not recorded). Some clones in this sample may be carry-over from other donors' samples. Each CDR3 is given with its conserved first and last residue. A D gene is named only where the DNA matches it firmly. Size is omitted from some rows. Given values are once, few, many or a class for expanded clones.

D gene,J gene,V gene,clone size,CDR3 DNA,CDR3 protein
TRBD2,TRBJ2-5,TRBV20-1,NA,TGCAGTGCTAGGGGGCCGTACGCGGGAGGAGAGACCCAGTACTTC,CSARGPYAGGETQYF
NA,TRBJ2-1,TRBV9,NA,TGTGCCAGCAGCCCCACCGGGGACCCCGTCAATGAGCAGTTCTTC,CASSPTGDPVNEQFF
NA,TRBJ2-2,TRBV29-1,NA,TGCAGCGCCCGGGTCACCGGGGAGCTGTTTTTT,CSARVTGELFF
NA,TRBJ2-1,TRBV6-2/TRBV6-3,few,TGTGCCAGCAGTCGATCCCACTACCGGGACTCCTACAATGAGCAGTTCTTC,CASSRSHYRDSYNEQFF
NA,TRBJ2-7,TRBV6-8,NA,TGTGCCAGCAGTTACGCGGGAAAGAACTACGAGCAGTACTTC,CASSYAGKNYEQYF
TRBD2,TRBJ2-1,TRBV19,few,TGTGCCAGCGCTGGACTAGCGGACTACAATGAGCAGTTCTTC,CASAGLADYNEQFF
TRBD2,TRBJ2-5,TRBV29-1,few,TGCAGCGTCGAGAGCGGGAGAGGAGATGGGACCCAGTACTTC,CSVESGRGDGTQYF
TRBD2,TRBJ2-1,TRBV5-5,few,TGTGCCAGCAGTCGGACTAGCGGGAGTGGGTACAATGAGCAGTTCTTC,CASSRTSGSGYNEQFF
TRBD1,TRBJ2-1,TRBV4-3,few,TGCGCCAGCAGCCACGCTCGAAGCAGGGGGAATGAGCAGTTCTTC,CASSHARSRGNEQFF
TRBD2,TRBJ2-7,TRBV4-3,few,TGCGCCAGCAGCCAATGGGGCGGGAGGGACTACGAGCAGTACTTC,CASSQWGGRDYEQYF
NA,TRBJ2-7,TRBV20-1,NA,TGCAGTGCCAACAAAGCCTACGAGCAGTACTTC,CSANKAYEQYF
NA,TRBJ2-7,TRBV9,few,TGTGCCAGCAGCGTGACTAGTGAGGCCTACGAGCAGTACTTC,CASSVTSEAYEQYF
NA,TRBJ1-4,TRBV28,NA,TGTGCCAGCAGTTTATTCGGCAGTCAAGCTGAAAAACTGTTTTTT,CASSLFGSQAEKLFF
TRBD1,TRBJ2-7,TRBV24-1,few,TGTGCCACCAGTGATTTTGGGACAGAGAACGGTTACGAGCAGTACTTC,CATSDFGTENGYEQYF
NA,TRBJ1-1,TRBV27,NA,TGTGCCAGCAGATTCCGGGACGGTAGATCAGAAGCTTTCTTT,CASRFRDGRSEAFF
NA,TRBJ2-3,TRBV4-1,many,TGCGCCAGCAGCCCTGAAGCGGCGACTAGTTGGTCGTCGGATACGCAGTATTTT,CASSPEAATSWSSDTQYF
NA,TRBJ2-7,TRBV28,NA,TGTGCCAGCAGCAGCCTCGGGGCCCAGTCCTACGAGCAGTACTTC,CASSSLGAQSYEQYF
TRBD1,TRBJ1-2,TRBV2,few,TGTGCCAGCAGATTCGGACAGGCCACCTATGGCTACACCTTC,CASRFGQATYGYTF
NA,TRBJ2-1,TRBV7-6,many,TGTGCCAGCAGCTTAGGGACAGCCAAAACGGATGAGCAGTTCTTC,CASSLGTAKTDEQFF
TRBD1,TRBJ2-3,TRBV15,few,TGTGCCACCAGCAGACGGACAGGGGGCGCAGATACGCAGTATTTT,CATSRRTGGADTQYF
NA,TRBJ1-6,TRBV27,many,TGTGCCAGCAGTCCACTAGTACAGGGCAGCGTCCGTTATAATTCACCCCTCCACTTT,CASSPLVQGSVRYNSPLHF
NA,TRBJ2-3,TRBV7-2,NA,TGTGCCAGCAGCCCTGACAGCCCTAGCACAGATACGCAGTATTTT,CASSPDSPSTDTQYF
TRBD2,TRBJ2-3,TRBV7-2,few,TGTGCCAGCAGCTTAAGACTAGCGGAGGGAGATACGCAGTATTTT,CASSLRLAEGDTQYF
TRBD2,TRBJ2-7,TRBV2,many,TGTGCCAGCACACCGGGAAGCGGGAGAGTCCCTGGCGAGCAGTACTTC,CASTPGSGRVPGEQYF
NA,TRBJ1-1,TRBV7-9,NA,TGTGCCAGCAGCGGTCGAGGGCTGAACACTGAAGCTTTCTTT,CASSGRGLNTEAFF
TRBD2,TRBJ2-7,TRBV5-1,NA,TGCGCCAGCAGAACTAGCGGGAGGGGAAACTACGAGCAGTACTTC,CASRTSGRGNYEQYF
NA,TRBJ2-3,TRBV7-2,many,TGTGCCAGCAGCGGAAACTACCTGACTACAGATACGCAGTATTTT,CASSGNYLTTDTQYF